What follows are 16 T cell receptor beta chains derived from one specimen sequenced in a study of long-term antiretroviral therapy in people with HIV. It was version v3.0 of the immunoSEQ assay that was run at survey level. TCRdb's copy holds only in-frame clones and misses some; the assay was immunoSEQ multiplex PCR. There are roughly 23,000 clones in the sample; 84% occur only once, and under 3.5% lies in the top ten. Material: unsorted PBMCs, obtained 1.9 years after starting antiretroviral therapy. The receptors shown here come from a woman aged 45-59 years with HIV.

The genes are TRBV14 and TRBJ2-1, with D perhaps TRBD1 (6 bases). Trimming took 3 bases from V and 7 from J, leaving 19 bases between them. This CDR3 is built from 16 residues. Germline-derived CDR1 and CDR2 are SGHDN and FVKESK. The CDR3 here is CASSQKQGFGTNEQFF. CDR3 DNA: TGTGCCAGCAGCCAGAAACAGGGATTTGGAACAAATGAGCAGTTCTTC.

This clone occurred once. This chain links TRBV5-6 with TRBJ2-7, with 8 bases fitting TRBD1. With 4 bases clipped from V and 6 bases from J, the junction kept 6 bases outside the gene matches. The CDR3 has 13 amino acids. Germline V CDR1 and CDR2: SGHDT, YYEEEE. CDR3 residues: CASSRGDRGEQYF. In nucleotides, the CDR3 is TGTGCCAGCAGCAGGGGTGACAGGGGCGAGCAGTACTTC.

The chain has TRBV7-7 and TRBJ2-5; TRBD1 aligns across 7 bases. This CDR3 region has 15 residues. Germline V gene lookup returns CDR1 SSHAT and CDR2 FNYEAQ (reference sequence). V was pared by 5 bases and J by 4 bases, with 10 bases of the junction left unmatched. The CDR3 DNA follows: TGTGCCAGCAGCCGTACTACAGGGGTCGTAGAGACCCAGTACTTC. Protein sequence: CASSRTTGVVETQYF.

The chain combines TRBV19 with TRBJ1-1, with D possibly TRBD1 on 5 matching bases. CDR1 and CDR2 (germline): LNHDA, SQIVND (reference sequence). Trimming took 0 bases from V and 4 from J, leaving 9 bases between them. There are 14 residues in the CDR3. DNA for the CDR3: TGTGCCAGTAGTATAGACCGAGGGGCCACTGAAGCTTTCTTT. Translation: CASSIDRGATEAFF.

This clone was counted a single time. The chain uses TRBV30 and TRBJ1-4; unclear D gene. The V gene's germline CDR1 is GTSNPN and CDR2 SVGIG (reference sequence). The CDR3 is made up of 14 amino acids. V gave up 3 bases and J gave up 0 bases, with 8 bases separating them. In DNA, the CDR3 is TGTGCCTGGAGCTTGACGGCAACTAATGAAAAACTGTTTTTT. This translates into CAWSLTATNEKLFF.

The CDR3 DNA is TGTGCCAGCAGCGTGGGCGTAGGCACTGAAGCTTTCTTT. This translates into CASSVGVGTEAFF. The V and J genes are TRBV7-6 and TRBJ1-1; D unresolved. The CDR3 has 13 residues. Deletions cut 5 bases from V and 4 bases from J, with 11 bases between. Germline CDR1 and CDR2: SGHVS and FNYEAQ.

This chain links TRBV25-1 with TRBJ2-6; 7 nucleotides align to TRBD1. Per germline, CDR1 MGHDK and CDR2 SYGVNS. The length of the CDR3 is 16 residues. J gave up 2 bases and V 0 bases, and 1 base lay outside the gene matches. CDR3 amino acids: CASSEYGTAGANVLTF. The CDR3 DNA reads as TGTGCCAGCAGTGAATACGGGACAGCTGGGGCCAACGTCCTGACTTTC.

The sample holds one count of this clone. V and J are TRBV6-5 and TRBJ1-2, with D possibly TRBD1 on 6 matching bases. Germline CDR1 MNHEY, CDR2 SVGAGI. The CDR3 has 14 amino acids. Trimming pared 4 bases from V and 0 bases from J, leaving 9 bases between. The CDR3 DNA is TGTGCCAGCAGTTGGGGACATACTAACTATGGCTACACCTTC. It is translated as CASSWGHTNYGYTF.

In DNA, the CDR3 is TGTGCCAGCAGCTTAACGAGGACTGAAGCTTTCTTT. Translation: CASSLTRTEAFF. The chain is built from TRBV7-8 and TRBJ1-1; D is uncertain. CDR3 size: 12 residues. Per the germline V gene, CDR1 is SGHVS and CDR2 is FQNEAQ. The germline V and J ends were trimmed by 2 bases and 5 bases, with 6 bases remaining between them.

This clone was counted between two and nine times. V gene TRBV5-6 combines with J gene TRBJ1-2; 7 bases align to TRBD1. Germline CDR1 and CDR2: SGHDT and YYEEEE. After removal of 5 bases from V and 4 bases from J, the junction contained 5 bases not matched to a gene. The CDR3 spans 13 residues. This CDR3 is CASRYGTAYGYTF. Written as DNA, the CDR3 is TGTGCCAGCAGGTACGGGACAGCCTATGGCTACACCTTC.

The V and J genes are TRBV6-5 and TRBJ1-1, with 7 positions matching TRBD1. This CDR3 spans 14 amino acids. Trimming cost V 6 bases and J 4 bases; bases outside gene matches: 8. CDR1 and CDR2 from the germline V gene are MNHEY and SVGAGI. The CDR3 region is CASSPSYRGTEAFF. The CDR3 region has the DNA TGTGCCAGCAGCCCTTCGTACAGGGGCACTGAAGCTTTCTTT.

The chain carries TRBV7-8 and TRBJ1-6, with 7 bases matching TRBD1. CDR1 SGHVS and CDR2 FQNEAQ come from the germline V gene. V was clipped by 6 bases and J by 9 bases; unmatched bases: 17. The CDR3 loop spans 17 amino acids. CDR3: CASRHNNRQGVGSPLHF. The CDR3 DNA is TGTGCCAGCAGACACAACAATCGACAGGGAGTAGGTTCACCCCTCCACTTT.

This rearrangement joins TRBV7-9 to TRBJ1-4, with 7 nucleotides matching TRBD1. The V and J ends lost 3 bases and 8 bases, in that order; junction bases with no gene match: 6. CDR1 is SEHNR and CDR2 is FQNEAQ in the germline V gene (reference sequence). This CDR3 is 14 amino acids long. Written as DNA, the CDR3 is TGTGCCAGCAGCTTGGGATTGGACAGGGAAAAACTGTTTTTT. The encoded protein is CASSLGLDREKLFF.

The CDR3 loop is CASSQGLQAGNTIYF. CDR3 nucleotide sequence: TGTGCCAGCAGCCAAGGGCTCCAAGCTGGAAACACCATATATTTT. The chain has TRBV4-2 and TRBJ1-3; D gene ambiguous. The CDR3 has 15 amino acids. With 1 base removed from V and 2 bases from J, the gap between germline ends came to 9 bases. CDR1 LGHNA and CDR2 YNFKEQ come from the germline V gene.

This rearrangement joins TRBV2 to TRBJ1-3; D perhaps matches TRBD1 (5 bases). V was cut by 8 bases and J by 0 bases, with 20 bases left in between. CDR3 size: 17 residues. The germline CDR1 and CDR2 sequences are SNHLY and FYNNEI. The CDR3 region is CASGVFAGKSSGNTIYF. The CDR3 DNA follows: TGTGCCAGCGGGGTTTTCGCAGGGAAATCCTCTGGAAACACCATATATTTT.

This chain uses TRBV5-1 with TRBJ2-5, with 10 bases fitting TRBD2. With 0 bases clipped from V and 4 bases from J, the junction kept 9 bases outside the gene matches. Germline CDR1 is SGHRS and CDR2 is YFSETQ. The CDR3 extends over 17 amino acids. The CDR3 region is CASSLAGSASGGETQYF. The CDR3 DNA reads as TGCGCCAGCAGCTTGGCCGGTTCGGCTAGCGGGGGAGAGACCCAGTACTTC.